This is a list of T cell receptor beta chains from one sample in a study of beta chain features in type 1 diabetes. The protocol was immunoSEQ multiplex PCR, while the TCRdb copy is restricted to in-frame clones and leaves out a portion. Seen here are around 650,000 clones, approximately 13% observed once, and the top ten hold around 0.12%. Sequenced material: naive CD4+ T cells from blood. All receptors derive from a man aged 25 to 40 with type 1 diabetes. CDR3s include the opening cysteine and the closing phenylalanine or tryptophan. The D gene is left open where the match is weak. For some rows the clone size is stated as once, few or many, or as a class when expanded; others skip it.

TRBJ1-3 . TRBV6-5 . TGTGCCAGCAGACCCAGCTCTGGAAACACCATATATTTT CASRPSSGNTIYF
TRBJ1-6 . TRBV7-2 few TGTGCCAGCAGCTTGGGTAGCGCCTATAATTCACCCCTCCACTTT CASSLGSAYNSPLHF
TRBJ2-2 . TRBV5-1 . TGCGCCAGCAGCTTGGCGTGGGACACCGGGGAGCTGTTTTTT CASSLAWDTGELFF
TRBJ1-1 . TRBV27 . TGTGCCAGCAGTGTACTGGGAAGGGGCACTGAAGCTTTCTTT CASSVLGRGTEAFF
TRBJ2-1 . TRBV21-1 few TGTGCCAGAATGACGGAGCCCTACAATGAGCAGTTCTTC CARMTEPYNEQFF
TRBJ2-4 . TRBV6-5 . TGTGCCAGCAGTTACACCCCGCGAGGACCGAAAAACATTCAGTACTTC CASSYTPRGPKNIQYF
TRBJ2-3 . TRBV6-1 few TGTGCCAGCAGGACAGAGGGCACAGATACGCAGTATTTT CASRTEGTDTQYF
TRBJ1-5 . TRBV7-2 few TGTGCCAGCAGCTTCAGTCCCAGAGATCAGCCCCAGCATTTT CASSFSPRDQPQHF
TRBJ1-6 . TRBV7-2 . TGTGCCAGCACCCGGGGGGGAGGGAGTCATAATTCACCCCTCCACTTT CASTRGGGSHNSPLHF
TRBJ2-7 . TRBV14 . TGTGCCAGCAGCCCCTCCGGAACGGGCACCCCGTACTTC CASSPSGTGTPYF
TRBJ1-6 . TRBV5-6 . TGTGCCAGCAGCTTGAGAACGTCAGGGTCCTATAATTCACCCCTCCACTTT CASSLRTSGSYNSPLHF
TRBJ1-6 . TRBV5-1 few TGCGCCAGCAGCGTTGAGGGGTCACCCCTCCACTTT CASSVEGSPLHF
TRBJ2-5 TRBD2 TRBV5-1 once TGCGCCAGCAGCTCTGGGGGGGTCGAGGCGGAGACCCAGTACTTC CASSSGGVEAETQYF
TRBJ2-5 TRBD1 TRBV7-2 . TGTGCCAGCAGCCGAGGGACAGCTCAAGAGACCCAGTACTTC CASSRGTAQETQYF
TRBJ1-2 . TRBV10-3 few TGTGCCATCAGTGACGGGCAAACCCTCTACTATGGCTACACCTTC CAISDGQTLYYGYTF
TRBJ1-5 . TRBV19 few TGTGCCAGTAGTATAGGGGAGGGAACCGGAGCCCAGCATTTT CASSIGEGTGAQHF
TRBJ1-1 TRBD1 TRBV5-1 . TGCGCCAGCAGCTTGGAGGGACAGGGGAGGACTGAAGCTTTCTTT CASSLEGQGRTEAFF
TRBJ2-4 . TRBV6-5 few TGTGCCAGCGGAGGGGTGGCCAAAAACATTCAGTACTTC CASGGVAKNIQYF
TRBJ2-3 . TRBV11-3 . TGTGCCAGCAGCTACGAACGAGGTGATAATACGCAGTATTTT CASSYERGDNTQYF
TRBJ1-6 . TRBV7-6 few TGTGCCAGCAGCTTATTGGTCAATTCACCCCTCCACTTT CASSLLVNSPLHF
TRBJ2-3 . TRBV18 . TGTGCCAGCTCACCAAGGGGGGCGACAGGAAAAGATACGCAGTATTTT CASSPRGATGKDTQYF
TRBJ1-2 . TRBV28 . TGTGCCAGCAGTTTACCGGACTATGGCTACACCTTC CASSLPDYGYTF
TRBJ2-7 TRBD1 TRBV25-1 . TGTGCCAGCAGTGGGCGACAGGGTGTAGCGTACTTC CASSGRQGVAYF
TRBJ2-1 TRBD1 TRBV9 . TGTGCCAGCAGCCCGAAGCTAGGACAGGGGGCTGGTGAGCAGTTCTTC CASSPKLGQGAGEQFF
TRBJ2-1 . TRBV5-1 . TGCGCCAGCAGCTCGGGACTTCTCTGGGGGGATGAGCAGTTCTTC CASSSGLLWGDEQFF
TRBJ1-4 . TRBV4-1 . TGCGCCAGCAGCCAAGGTCCCTCTTTGGCTAATGAAAAACTGTTTTTT CASSQGPSLANEKLFF
TRBJ1-2 . TRBV29-1 . TGCAGCGTTGAATTCCAAACGCAGGGGTCTGGCGGCTACACCTTC CSVEFQTQGSGGYTF
TRBJ2-2 . TRBV9 few TGTGCCAGCAGCCCCGGGACGGCGAACACCGGGGAGCTGTTTTTT CASSPGTANTGELFF
TRBJ2-6 . TRBV19 . TGTGCCAGTAGTACCCGACAGCTATCTGGGGCCAACGTCCTGACTTTC CASSTRQLSGANVLTF
TRBJ2-7 TRBD2 TRBV25-1 . TGTGCCAGCAGTGAATATGCTAGCGGGGGGGCTGCCGAGCAGTACTTC CASSEYASGGAAEQYF
TRBJ2-3 . TRBV4-3 few TGCGCCAGCAGCCATCTTTCCTCGGGTACGCAGTATTTT CASSHLSSGTQYF
TRBJ2-1 . TRBV7-9 . TGTGCCAGCAGTCAGGGGCTTTTTTACAATGAGCAGTTCTTC CASSQGLFYNEQFF
TRBJ1-1 . TRBV19 few TGTGCCAGCAGTGTCGGGACCGCCACTGAAGCTTTCTTT CASSVGTATEAFF
TRBJ1-4 . TRBV18 few TGTGCCAGCTCACCAAGGCAGAATCTTGAAAAACTGTTTTTT CASSPRQNLEKLFF
TRBJ2-5 . TRBV5-1 few TGCGCCAGCAGCGCGGGACGGCAAGAGACCCAGTACTTC CASSAGRQETQYF
TRBJ2-2 . TRBV18 . TGTGCCAGCTCACGACGTGGCGAGACCGGGGAGCTGTTTTTT CASSRRGETGELFF
TRBJ2-5 . TRBV5-1 few TGCGCCAGCAGCTCTACGGGCCCCAACCAAGAGACCCAGTACTTC CASSSTGPNQETQYF